Listed below are T cell receptor beta chains from one sample, sequenced in a study of sequential checkpoint blockade in melanoma. Repertoires were generated with immunoSEQ multiplex PCR, while TCRdb's copy carries only in-frame clones and drops some. The sample holds 20,000 to 25,000 clones, roughly 75% seen once. The source material was CD8+ T cells sorted from blood (inferred from file names), sampled from a patient given nivolumab and ipilimumab in sequence. The source of these receptors is a human donor with melanoma. Each CDR3 is given with its conserved first and last residue. A D gene is named only where the DNA matches it firmly. Clone size is given for some rows only: seen once, a few or many times, or a class if the clone is expanded.

V	D	size	J	DNA	CDR3
TRBV7-8	NA	NA	TRBJ2-3	TGTGCCAGCAGCTTAGATGGGCCCCTAGATACGCAGTATTTT	CASSLDGPLDTQYF
TRBV4-2	NA	NA	TRBJ2-3	TGTGCCAGCAGCCCTGACCGACTCGAAGATACGCAGTATTTT	CASSPDRLEDTQYF
TRBV9	TRBD2	few	TRBJ2-1	TGTGCCAGCCTCGGGGCTAGCGGGGGGGCCGTGTATGAGCAGTTCTTC	CASLGASGGAVYEQFF
TRBV27	TRBD1	NA	TRBJ1-6	TGTGCCAGCAGTTTGCGACAGGGAAATTCACCCCTCCACTTT	CASSLRQGNSPLHF
TRBV7-3	TRBD2	NA	TRBJ2-3	TGTGCCAGCAGCTTAACGACTAGCGGGGGGGATACGCAGTATTTT	CASSLTTSGGDTQYF
TRBV2	NA	NA	TRBJ1-3	TGTGCCAGCAGGGAGAGAACAGGGCACTCTGGAAACACCATATATTTT	CASRERTGHSGNTIYF
TRBV11-2	NA	NA	TRBJ1-2	TGTGCCAGCAGGACCCCAATCGACAGCTATGGCTACACCTTC	CASRTPIDSYGYTF
TRBV5-4	NA	NA	TRBJ2-1	TGTGCCAGCAGCCCACTGGGGGGGCCGGCTGAGCAGTTCTTC	CASSPLGGPAEQFF
TRBV27	TRBD1	NA	TRBJ1-5	TGTGCCAGCAGTTTATCCCCGACAGGGCAAAATCAGCCCCAGCATTTT	CASSLSPTGQNQPQHF
TRBV6-6	TRBD1	NA	TRBJ1-6	TGTGCCAGCAGTTCCTGGGACAGGAATTCACCCCTCCACTTT	CASSSWDRNSPLHF
TRBV7-6	NA	once	TRBJ1-5	TGTGCCAGCAGCCCGTGGGACAAAAATCAGCCCCAGCATTTT	CASSPWDKNQPQHF
TRBV9	TRBD2	NA	TRBJ2-1	TGTGCCAGCAGCCACCCACTAGCGAGGCACTCCTACAATGAGCAGTTCTTC	CASSHPLARHSYNEQFF
TRBV19	NA	NA	TRBJ2-3	TGTGCCAGTAGTATAGATACTAGCTTCCCCACAGATACGCAGTATTTT	CASSIDTSFPTDTQYF
TRBV5-4	NA	few	TRBJ2-1	TGTGCCAGCAGGACGTGGGGGGGCCCCTACAATGAGCAGTTCTTC	CASRTWGGPYNEQFF
TRBV28	NA	few	TRBJ2-1	TGTGCCAGCAGGCTAGGCGGAGGGGATCCACTGTACAATGAGCAGTTCTTC	CASRLGGGDPLYNEQFF
TRBV7-3	NA	few	TRBJ1-5	TGTGCCAGCAGCTTATGGGCGAATCAGCCCCAGCATTTT	CASSLWANQPQHF
TRBV6-6	NA	NA	TRBJ1-6	TGTGCCAGCAGACCCGACAGTTCACCCCTCCACTTT	CASRPDSSPLHF
TRBV7-9	TRBD1	NA	TRBJ1-2	TGTGCCAGCAGCCACCCGACAGGGGGAAATGGCTACACCTTC	CASSHPTGGNGYTF
TRBV2	TRBD1	few	TRBJ2-3	TGTGCCAGCAGAGTTACCGGGACAGGGAATGTAGATACGCAGTATTTT	CASRVTGTGNVDTQYF
TRBV9	TRBD1	NA	TRBJ1-2	TGTGCCAGCGGGACAGGGTCAGGGGATGGCTACACCTTC	CASGTGSGDGYTF
TRBV7-9	TRBD1	NA	TRBJ1-4	TGTGCCAGCAGCACCCAAGACAGGGGGGCTAATGAAAAACTGTTTTTT	CASSTQDRGANEKLFF
TRBV29-1	NA	few	TRBJ1-2	TGCAGCGTTGAGGCAAGTAACTATGGCTACACCTTC	CSVEASNYGYTF
TRBV5-1	TRBD2	NA	TRBJ2-1	TGCGCCAGCAGCTTGCAGCGGGGGGGAAACAATGAGCAGTTCTTC	CASSLQRGGNNEQFF
TRBV5-7	NA	NA	TRBJ2-2	TGTGCCAGCAGGGTCCGGGAGACCGGGGAGCTGTTTTTT	CASRVRETGELFF
TRBV7-3	NA	NA	TRBJ2-2	TGTGCCAGCACCTGGGGAAGGGGGGGCACCGGGGAGCTGTTTTTT	CASTWGRGGTGELFF
TRBV4-1	TRBD2	NA	TRBJ2-5	TGCGCCAGCGGGGCTTCTAGCGGGGGCGAGACCCAGTACTTC	CASGASSGGETQYF
TRBV11-2	NA	NA	TRBJ1-2	TGTGCCAGCAGCTTAGCTTTGGCCCAGGGCTACACCTTC	CASSLALAQGYTF
TRBV2	NA	few	TRBJ1-1	TGTGCCAGCTACGGTGGGACAAGGAACACTGAAGCTTTCTTT	CASYGGTRNTEAFF
TRBV6-1	TRBD1	NA	TRBJ2-5	TGTGCCAGCAGTGCCTTTATAGGGGGCGAGACCCAGTACTTC	CASSAFIGGETQYF
TRBV7-9	TRBD1	medium-sized	TRBJ1-2	TGTGCCAGCAGCTTACCCACAGGGGGCAATGGCTACACCTTC	CASSLPTGGNGYTF
TRBV6-1	NA	NA	TRBJ1-3	TGTGCCAGCAGTGAAGCAAAATTCCCAGGGCTGGACGGAAACACCATATATTTT	CASSEAKFPGLDGNTIYF
TRBV5-4	TRBD1	NA	TRBJ2-2	TGTGCCAGCACACGGACAGGGACCGGGGAGCTGTTTTTT	CASTRTGTGELFF
TRBV29-1	TRBD1	NA	TRBJ1-2	TGCAGCGTTGAAGAAGGTGACAGGGGGCACTATGGCTACACCTTC	CSVEEGDRGHYGYTF
TRBV5-6	NA	NA	TRBJ2-6	TGTGCCAGCAGCTTCACAGGTTACTCTGGGGCCAACGTCCTGACTTTC	CASSFTGYSGANVLTF
TRBV2	TRBD1	NA	TRBJ2-7	TGTGCCAGTAGGACAGGGATCGCCTACGAGCAGTACTTC	CASRTGIAYEQYF
TRBV6-5	NA	NA	TRBJ1-5	TGTGCCAGCAGTGAGATGGTCAATCAGCCCCAGCATTTT	CASSEMVNQPQHF
TRBV7-9	NA	NA	TRBJ2-2	TGTGCCAGCAGCTTCCTAGAGCTGTTTTTT	CASSFLELFF
TRBV5-6	TRBD1	NA	TRBJ2-7	TGTGCCAGCAGCAGGGACAGATTCGAGCAGTACTTC	CASSRDRFEQYF
TRBV19	TRBD1	NA	TRBJ1-6	TGTGCCAGTAGTATCGTTGCAGGGGGTAATTCACCCCTCCACTTT	CASSIVAGGNSPLHF
TRBV27	NA	NA	TRBJ2-2	TGTGCCAGCAGTTTTGGTACAGTGAACACCGGGGAGCTGTTTTTT	CASSFGTVNTGELFF
TRBV10-2	NA	NA	TRBJ1-2	TGCGCCAGCAAGAGTGGCGGGGACGATGGCTACACCTTC	CASKSGGDDGYTF
TRBV7-9	NA	once	TRBJ2-1	TGTGCCAGCATCGAGCGGGCCTACAATGAGCAGTTCTTC	CASIERAYNEQFF
TRBV5-5	NA	NA	TRBJ2-5	TGTGCCAGCAGCGGGCTCCAGGGAACCCAGTACTTC	CASSGLQGTQYF
TRBV1	NA	NA	TRBJ2-3	TGCACCAGCAGCCCACGTGCGGCTACGCAGTATTTT	CTSSPRAATQYF
TRBV11-2	NA	once	TRBJ2-7	TGTGCCAGCAACCTACAGGGTCCGTACGAGCAGTACTTC	CASNLQGPYEQYF